This T cell receptor (beta chain) was recovered during a study of blood T cell repertoires in COVID-19. Across the study: COVID-19 samples collected from the United States, Italy and Spain covered acute and convalescent phases. The cDNA or gDNA used as material had been derived from T cells, B-cell-depleted T cells, or PBMCs.

Germline lookup yields CDR1 SGHTA and CDR2 FQGNSA. The CDR3 totals 15 residues. V was shortened by 5 bases and J by 0 bases, with 12 bases between the two germline ends. Per the original data handling: Reference gene primers were amplified, and this amplification served to estimate nucleated cell counts. Here immunoSEQ multiplex PCR was the method, and the copy in TCRdb shows in-frame clones only, minus some. That table supplies the V and J calls and clone size; D and trimming were determined from the DNA. Among a few hundred thousand clones, approximately 86% were seen once, and the ten largest hold over 1.1%. This clone has a single count.

The rearrangement uses TRBV7-2 and TRBJ2-3; D is possibly TRBD1 (6 bases). The clonotype comes from a man aged 80 or over with acute or convalescent COVID-19. Sequenced: peripheral blood. The CDR3 region has the DNA TGTGCCAGCAGCATAAGGACAGTTAGCACAGATACGCAGTATTTT. Protein: CASSIRTVSTDTQYF.